This T cell receptor (beta chain) originates from a study of T cells in Graves' hyperthyroidism and ophthalmopathy. TCR beta CDR3 regions were amplified from RNA. Carried out on the TCR CDR3, a first-round RT-PCR used the HTBI primer set. TCRdb fed the multiplex PCR reads into MiXCR, producing one record per CDR3 protein. In the table there are around 450,000 distinct CDR3 sequences, less than 20% of which are singletons. Germline CDR1 and CDR2: SGHTA and FQGNSA. The V gene lost 1 base and the J gene lost 6 bases, with 10 bases spanning the gap. The CDR3 is 13 residues long. This TCR was recovered from a woman younger than 35 with Graves' hyperthyroidism. The chain recombines TRBV7-2 with TRBJ2-7, with D possibly TRBD1 on 5 matching bases. Sample: blood. CDR3 region: CASSLELGREQYF. The CDR3 region has the DNA TGTGCCAGCAGCTTAGAGTTGGGGCGCGAGCAGTACTTC. The whole variable domain, remainder taken from reference TRBV7-2 and TRBJ2-7, is GAGVSQSPSNKVTEKGKDVELRCDPISGHTALYWYRQSLGQGLEFLIYFQGNSAPDKSGLPSDRFSAERTGGSVSTLTIQRTQQEDSAVYLCASSLELGREQYFGPGTRLTVT.